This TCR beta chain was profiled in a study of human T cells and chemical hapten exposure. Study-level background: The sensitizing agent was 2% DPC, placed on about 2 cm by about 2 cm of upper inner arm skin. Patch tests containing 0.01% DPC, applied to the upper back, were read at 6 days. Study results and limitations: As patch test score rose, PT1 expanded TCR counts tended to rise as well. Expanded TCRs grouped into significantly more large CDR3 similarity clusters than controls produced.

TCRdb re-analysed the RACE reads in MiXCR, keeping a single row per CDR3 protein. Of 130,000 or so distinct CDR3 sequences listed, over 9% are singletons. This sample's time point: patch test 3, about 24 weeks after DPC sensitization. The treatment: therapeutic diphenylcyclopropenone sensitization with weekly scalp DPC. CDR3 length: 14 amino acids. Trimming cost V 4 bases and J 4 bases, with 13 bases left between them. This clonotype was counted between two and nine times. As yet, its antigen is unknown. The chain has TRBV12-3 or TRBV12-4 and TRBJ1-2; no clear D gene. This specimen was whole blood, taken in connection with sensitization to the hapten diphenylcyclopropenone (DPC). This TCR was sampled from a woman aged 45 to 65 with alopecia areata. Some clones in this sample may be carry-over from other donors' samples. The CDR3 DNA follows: TGTGCCAGCAGTTCCGGGAGTCAGATCTATGGCTACACCTTC. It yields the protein CASSSGSQIYGYTF.